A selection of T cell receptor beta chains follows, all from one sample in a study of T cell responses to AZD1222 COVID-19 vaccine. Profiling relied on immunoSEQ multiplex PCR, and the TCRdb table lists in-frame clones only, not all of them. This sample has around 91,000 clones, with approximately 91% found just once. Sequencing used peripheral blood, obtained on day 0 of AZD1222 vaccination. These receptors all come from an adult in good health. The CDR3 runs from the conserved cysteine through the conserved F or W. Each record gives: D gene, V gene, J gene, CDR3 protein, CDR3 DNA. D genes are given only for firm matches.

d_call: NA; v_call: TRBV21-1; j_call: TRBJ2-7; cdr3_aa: CASSERDGSSYEQYF; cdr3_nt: TGTGCCAGCAGCGAGCGGGACGGTAGCTCCTACGAGCAGTACTTC
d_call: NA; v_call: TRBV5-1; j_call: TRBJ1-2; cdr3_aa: CASSPRLDTVYGYTF; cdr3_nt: TGCGCCAGCAGCCCAAGGCTAGATACAGTCTATGGCTACACCTTC
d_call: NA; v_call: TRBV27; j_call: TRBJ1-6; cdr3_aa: CASSFSRGDSYNSPLHF; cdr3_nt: TGTGCCAGCAGTTTTTCGCGGGGGGACTCCTATAATTCACCCCTCCACTTT
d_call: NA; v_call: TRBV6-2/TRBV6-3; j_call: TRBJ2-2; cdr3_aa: CASSYRPRDPSGELFF; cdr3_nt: TGTGCCAGCAGTTACAGGCCTAGAGATCCTTCCGGGGAGCTGTTTTTT
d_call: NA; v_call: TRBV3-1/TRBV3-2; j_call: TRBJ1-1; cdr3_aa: CASSRMDVNTEAFF; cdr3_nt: TGTGCCAGCAGCCGCATGGATGTGAACACTGAAGCTTTCTTT
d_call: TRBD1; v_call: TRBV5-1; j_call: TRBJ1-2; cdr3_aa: CASRVGQIYGYTF; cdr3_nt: TGCGCCAGCAGGGTGGGACAGATCTATGGCTACACCTTC
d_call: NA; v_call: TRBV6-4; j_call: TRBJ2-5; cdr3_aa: CASLTWAGEVSEETQYF; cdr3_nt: TGTGCCAGCCTCACTTGGGCAGGGGAGGTTTCAGAGGAGACCCAGTACTTC
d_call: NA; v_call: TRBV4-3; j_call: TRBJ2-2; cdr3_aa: CASSNGALGGELFF; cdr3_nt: TGCGCCAGCAGCAATGGGGCCCTTGGCGGGGAGCTGTTTTTT
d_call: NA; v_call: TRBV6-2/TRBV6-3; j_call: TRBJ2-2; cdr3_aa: CASSYPPFRPQAGSNTGELFF; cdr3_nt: TGTGCCAGCAGTTATCCTCCCTTTAGACCACAGGCAGGCTCGAACACCGGGGAGCTGTTTTTT
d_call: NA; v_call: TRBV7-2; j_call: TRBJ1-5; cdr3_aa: CASSPIGGQPQHF; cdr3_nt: TGTGCCAGCAGCCCGATTGGCGGTCAGCCCCAGCATTTT